This paragraph reports one TCR beta chain. In the source study's methods: The authors estimated nucleated cell counts from reference gene primer amplification. Some clones are missing from TCRdb's copy, which holds only in-frame ones; the method was immunoSEQ multiplex PCR. Clone size and the V and J calls come from that table; the DNA yielded D and trimming. Seen here are about 200,000 clones, just under 85% observed once, and the top ten hold roughly 7.6%. This entry belongs to a study of blood T cell repertoires in COVID-19. About the study: Some COVID-19 samples were acute and others convalescent; all came from the United States, Italy and Spain. Sources were T cells, B-cell-depleted T cells, or PBMCs; the material itself was cDNA or gDNA.

This TCR was recovered from a woman in her 50s with active or convalescent COVID-19. The sequencing input was peripheral blood.

This CDR3 is CASSERGTGWSPNEKLFF. Here the CDR3 DNA reads TGTGCCAGCAGTGAACGGGGAACAGGGTGGTCACCTAATGAAAAACTGTTTTTT. The rearrangement links TRBV6-1 to TRBJ1-4; D is perhaps TRBD1 (6 bases). Germline V gene data show CDR1 as MNHNS and CDR2 as SASEGT. This CDR3 is 18 amino acids long. V was cut by 2 bases and J by 3 bases, with 19 bases left in between.